The 23 T cell receptor beta chains below come from one sample, sequenced in a study of PD-L1 blockade in urothelial cancer. The table came from immunoSEQ multiplex PCR; TCRdb's copy has only in-frame clones and leaves some out. The data show more than 75,000 clones, 85% to 95% seen once. This specimen consisted of PBMCs, obtained around atezolizumab (anti-PD-L1) treatment. The source is a man aged 60 to 75 with urothelial cancer.

This clone was seen only once. The rearrangement joins TRBV30 to TRBJ1-4, with D perhaps matching TRBD1 (6 bases). Trimming shortened V by 7 bases and J by 0 bases, and 15 bases separated the two germline ends. In germline, CDR1 is GTSNPN, CDR2 SVGIG (reference sequence). This CDR3 contains 15 residues. As DNA, the CDR3 is TGTGCCTCGATCAGGGGACCCACAACTAATGAAAAACTGTTTTTT. Translation gives CASIRGPTTNEKLFF. Complete variable domain (other parts from reference TRBV30 and TRBJ1-4): SQTIHQWPATLVQPVGSPLSLECTVEGTSNPNLYWYRQAAGRGLQLLFYSVGIGQISSEVPQNLSASRPQDRQFILSSKKLLLSDSGFYLCASIRGPTTNEKLFFGSGTQLSVL.

The chain employs TRBV5-1 and TRBJ1-3, with D tentatively TRBD1 (5 bases). Looked up from germline, CDR1 is SGHRS and CDR2 is YFSETQ. Trimming took off 4 bases at V and 4 bases at J, with 15 bases between the two ends. The CDR3 loop spans 15 amino acids. CDR3 region: CASSLTASVGNTIYF. In nucleotides, the CDR3 is TGCGCCAGCAGCCTGACAGCCTCTGTAGGAAACACCATATATTTT.

This clone was detected only once. The chain uses TRBV9 and TRBJ2-7; TRBD1 agrees at 7 bases. V lost 3 bases to trimming and J lost 0 bases; unmatched junction nucleotides: 9. CDR1 is SGDLS and CDR2 is YYNGEE in the germline V gene. The CDR3 consists of 16 residues. The CDR3 spells CASSATGDMHSYEQYF. DNA of the CDR3: TGTGCCAGCAGCGCAACAGGGGATATGCACTCCTACGAGCAGTACTTC. Complete variable domain (other parts from reference TRBV9 and TRBJ2-7): DSGVTQTPKHLITATGQRVTLRCSPRSGDLSVYWYQQSLDQGLQFLIQYYNGEERAKGNILERFSAQQFPDLHSELNLSSLELGDSALYFCASSATGDMHSYEQYFGPGTRLTVT.

The chain employs TRBV1 and TRBJ2-7; the D call in the table, TRBD2, was not verified against the DNA. TRBV1 is termed a pseudogene. This CDR3 is built from 17 residues. The CDR3 DNA follows: TGCACCAGCAGCCAAGAACGGACTCTGGGGAGCTCCTACGAGCAGTACTTC. It yields the protein CTSSQERTLGSSYEQYF.

This chain uses TRBV7-8 with TRBJ1-2, with 7 bases that match TRBD1. V was clipped by 5 bases and J by 3 bases; unmatched bases: 6. The CDR3 loop spans 14 amino acids. CDR1 is SGHVS, CDR2 FQNEAQ, per germline. The DNA of the CDR3 is TGTGCCAGCAGCACCCTCGGGACAGACTATGGCTACACCTTC. The encoded protein is CASSTLGTDYGYTF.

The chain employs TRBV30 and TRBJ2-2; 12 bases line up with TRBD2. The CDR3 loop spans 14 amino acids. The germline CDR1 and CDR2 sequences are GTSNPN and SVGIG (reference sequence). V trimming: 3 bases; J trimming: 5 bases; junction bases outside the gene matches: 1. The CDR3 DNA reads TGTGCCTGGAGGCTAGCGGGAGGGACCGGGGAGCTGTTTTTT. Protein product: CAWRLAGGTGELFF.

The V and J genes are TRBV7-9 and TRBJ1-5; D perhaps matches TRBD1 (5 bases). CDR1 and CDR2 (germline): SEHNR, FQNEAQ (reference sequence). There are 19 residues in the CDR3. V dropped 2 bases and J dropped 7 bases, with 27 bases sitting between them. Here the CDR3 DNA reads TGTGCCAGCAGCTTATTTGGAGTGGAGGGGCGCGGTGGCGGGCAGCCCCAGCATTTT. Encoded protein: CASSLFGVEGRGGGQPQHF.

CDR3 region: CSVLPSGTNEQFF. The CDR3 DNA follows: TGCAGCGTTCTCCCTAGCGGGACAAATGAGCAGTTCTTC. The chain is built from TRBV29-1 and TRBJ2-1; 9 bases line up with TRBD2. J was trimmed by 7 bases and V by 5 bases; bases with no gene match: 6. The CDR3 length is 13 residues. Germline V gives CDR1 SQVTM, CDR2 ANQGSEA.

The chain carries TRBV5-8 and TRBJ2-1; 10 bases are shared with TRBD1. V was pared by 4 bases and J by 8 bases, with 6 bases of the junction left unmatched. CDR1 SGHTS and CDR2 YDEGEE come from the germline V gene. This CDR3 comprises 14 residues. The CDR3 DNA sequence: TGTGCCAGCAGCCAAGGGGACAGGGGACATGAGCAGTTCTTC. Its protein is CASSQGDRGHEQFF.

The rearrangement uses TRBV19 and TRBJ2-7; 7 bases are a match to TRBD1. The CDR3 has 16 residues. Trimming cost V 5 bases and J 6 bases; bases outside gene matches: 16. Germline assignment: CDR1 LNHDA and CDR2 SQIVND (reference sequence). The CDR3 loop is CASSPATNRDRGEQYF. Here the CDR3 DNA reads TGTGCCAGTAGTCCCGCAACCAACCGGGACAGAGGCGAGCAGTACTTC.

The chain joins TRBV11-3 to TRBJ2-1; a weak D match, TRBD2 (5 bases). The CDR3 is 13 amino acids. V shed 5 bases and J shed 4 bases, with 9 bases lying between them. Germline CDR1 reads SGHNT; CDR2 reads YENEEA. As DNA, the CDR3 is TGTGCCAGCAGCCTGGACTCGTACAATGAGCAGTTCTTC. It encodes CASSLDSYNEQFF.

This clone appeared a single time. The chain uses TRBV15 and TRBJ1-2, with a tentative D call TRBD1 (6 bases). The V gene lost 5 bases and the J gene lost 2 bases, with 15 bases spanning the gap. From germline, CDR1 is LNHNV and CDR2 YYDKDF (reference sequence). CDR3 size: 15 residues. In DNA, the CDR3 is TGTGCCACCAGCGCCCGACAGGACTTCAACTATGGCTACACCTTC. This translates into CATSARQDFNYGYTF.

The chain has TRBV11-2 and TRBJ2-7; D gene uncertain. This CDR3 has 11 amino acids. Germline CDR1 reads SGHAT; CDR2 reads FQNNGV. V was cut by 5 bases and J by 4 bases, with 6 bases left in between. CDR3 nucleotide sequence: TGTGCCAGCAGCCAGAAATACGAGCAGTACTTC. Residues: CASSQKYEQYF.

The chain carries TRBV7-9 and TRBJ1-1, with TRBD1 matching over 10 bases. J gave up 7 bases and V 4 bases, and 6 bases lay outside the gene matches. This CDR3 has 14 residues. The germline gives CDR1 SEHNR, CDR2 FQNEAQ (reference sequence). This chain's CDR3 is CASSYNRDRGEAFF. The CDR3 nucleotides read TGTGCCAGCAGCTACAACCGGGACAGGGGTGAAGCTTTCTTT.

The CDR3 sequence is CASSTQGAGEKLFF. CDR3 nucleotides: TGTGCCAGCAGCACACAGGGGGCGGGTGAAAAACTGTTTTTT. J is TRBJ1-4 and V is TRBV4-2, with 9 bases that match TRBD1. The germline V gene encodes CDR1 LGHNA and CDR2 YNFKEQ. The CDR3 loop spans 14 amino acids. Germline trimming cut 5 bases from V and 7 bases from J; bases unmatched to any gene: 5.

The chain combines TRBV7-6 with TRBJ2-5; TRBD2 matches 8 bases. CDR1 is SGHVS and CDR2 is FNYEAQ in the germline V gene. The length of the CDR3 is 15 residues. V dropped 0 bases and J dropped 5; count of bases not matched to a gene: 5. CDR3 loop: CASSLAGGAGETQYF. The DNA for the CDR3 is TGTGCCAGCAGCTTAGCCGGGGGGGCCGGGGAGACCCAGTACTTC.

This rearrangement joins TRBV5-1 to TRBJ2-2; maybe TRBD2 (5 bases). V lost 1 base to trimming and J lost 5 bases, with 18 bases between them. Germline lookup yields CDR1 SGHRS and CDR2 YFSETQ. The length of the CDR3 is 17 residues. DNA for the CDR3: TGCGCCAGCAGCTTGACGGGCACCGGCGAGGGAACCGGGGAGCTGTTTTTT. It is translated as CASSLTGTGEGTGELFF.

This chain links TRBV28 with TRBJ2-1, with 10 bases lining up with TRBD2. The CDR3 contains 16 residues. Germline values: CDR1 MDHEN, CDR2 SYDVKM. The J segment lost 5 bases and the V segment lost 3 bases, leaving 7 bases of the junction unmatched. The CDR3 DNA follows: TGTGCCAGCAGTTTTAAATTAGCGGGAGGACACAATGAGCAGTTCTTC. As protein: CASSFKLAGGHNEQFF.

The chain has TRBV28 and TRBJ2-7; 9 bases align to TRBD1. This CDR3 is 15 amino acids long. CDR1 is MDHEN and CDR2 is SYDVKM in the germline V gene. V gave up 6 bases and J gave up 7 bases; unmatched junction bases: 13. Written as DNA, the CDR3 is TGTGCCAGCAGCGGCGGGGACAGGGATTTGGGTGAGCAGTACTTC. Amino acids: CASSGGDRDLGEQYF.

The V call is TRBV7-2, the J call TRBJ2-5; 8 positions agree with TRBD2. CDR1 is SGHTA, CDR2 FQGNSA, per germline. CDR3 length: 16 amino acids. V was pared by 3 bases and J by 2 bases, with 8 bases of the junction left unmatched. The DNA of the CDR3 is TGTGCCAGCAGCTTGGGGGCCGGGGGGGGACAAGAGACCCAGTACTTC. Its translation: CASSLGAGGGQETQYF.

V is TRBV30 and J is TRBJ2-3, with D possibly being TRBD2 (5 bases). Trimming pared 4 bases from V and 3 bases from J, leaving 17 bases between. The CDR3 sequence is 15 residues long. Germline CDR1 GTSNPN, CDR2 SVGIG (reference sequence). This CDR3 reads CAWKELSGWTDTQYF. Written as DNA, the CDR3 is TGTGCCTGGAAAGAACTTTCGGGGTGGACAGATACGCAGTATTTT.

The chain is built from TRBV5-1 and TRBJ1-1; D is uncertain. The CDR3 runs to 14 residues. Trimming removed 0 bases from V and 2 bases from J, with 8 bases in between. CDR1 and CDR2 (germline): SGHRS, YFSETQ. CDR3 sequence (DNA): TGCGCCAGCAGCTTGGTTCAGGTAAACACTGAAGCTTTCTTT. This translates into CASSLVQVNTEAFF.

This clone was detected once. The J gene is TRBJ1-2, the V gene TRBV7-2, with unresolved D. Per the germline V gene, CDR1 is SGHTA and CDR2 is FQGNSA. The germline V and J ends were trimmed by 4 bases and 4 bases, with 16 bases remaining between them. This CDR3 is 15 amino acids long. Here the CDR3 DNA reads TGTGCCAGCAGCTCCGGCAGGCGAACCCCCTATGGCTACACCTTC. Its protein is CASSSGRRTPYGYTF.